The clone carrying this T cell receptor (beta chain) was detected many times. CDR1 and CDR2 from the germline V gene are DFQATT and SNEGSKA (reference sequence). Trimming shortened V by 3 bases and J by 6 bases, and 12 bases separated the two germline ends. The CDR3 loop spans 13 amino acids. Unique molecular identifiers were used to barcode this TCRbeta library. TCRdb processed the PCR reads anew with MiXCR; each CDR3 protein has one entry. In the table there are about 500,000 distinct CDR3 sequences, approximately 32% of which are singletons. This sample was included in a study of T-cell reconstitution after alpha-beta-depleted transplantation in children.

Sequenced here: PBMCs from the stem cell graft donor, sampled from the stem cell graft. This clonotype was obtained from a human donor who donated a stem cell graft to a child with aplastic anemia. The chain employs TRBV20-1 and TRBJ1-5; possibly TRBD1 for D (5 bases). CDR3 amino acids: CSASLGEGQPQHF. The CDR3 nucleotides are TGCAGTGCTAGTTTGGGGGAAGGTCAGCCCCAGCATTTT.